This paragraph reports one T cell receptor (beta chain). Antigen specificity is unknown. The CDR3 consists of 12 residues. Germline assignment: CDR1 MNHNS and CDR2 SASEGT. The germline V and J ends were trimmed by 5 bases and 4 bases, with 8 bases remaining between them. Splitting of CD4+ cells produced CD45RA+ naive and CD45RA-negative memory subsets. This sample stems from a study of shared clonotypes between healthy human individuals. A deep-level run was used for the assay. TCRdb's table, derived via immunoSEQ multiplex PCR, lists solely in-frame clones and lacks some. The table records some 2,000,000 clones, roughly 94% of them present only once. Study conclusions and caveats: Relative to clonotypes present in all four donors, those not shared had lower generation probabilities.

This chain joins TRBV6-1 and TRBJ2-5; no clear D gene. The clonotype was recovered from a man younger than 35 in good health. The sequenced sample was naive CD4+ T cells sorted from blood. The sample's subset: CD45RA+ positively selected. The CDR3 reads CASSQVTETQYF. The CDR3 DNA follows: TGTGCCAGCAGTCAGGTAACAGAGACCCAGTACTTC.